A single sample is the source of the 10 T cell receptor beta chains below, sequenced in a study of beta chain features in type 1 diabetes. Sequenced material consisted of expressed TCRB transcripts (all of the isolated RNA was reverse transcribed). The table came from immunoSEQ multiplex PCR; TCRdb's copy has only in-frame clones and leaves some out. The table has 150,000 to 160,000 clones, around 10% seen once. The sample consisted of central memory CD4+ T cells from blood. The receptors originated from a man aged 18-30 years in good health.

This clone turned up a few times. Other DNA sequences within the sample encode an identical CDR3. The chain has TRBV7-2 and TRBJ2-3; D remains unclear. Germline assignment: CDR1 SGHTA and CDR2 FQGNSA. CDR3 length: 12 amino acids. V was pared by 8 bases and J by 2 bases, with 8 bases between. CDR3: CASSTYTDTQYF. CDR3 in DNA: TGTGCCAGCTCGACTTACACAGATACGCAGTATTTT.

The rearrangement uses TRBV7-2 and TRBJ2-5; D is perhaps TRBD1 (5 bases). The CDR3 spans 15 residues. V dropped 2 bases and J dropped 7 bases, with 17 bases sitting between them. Germline V CDR1 and CDR2: SGHTA, FQGNSA. DNA of the CDR3: TGTGCCAGCAGCTTAAGCACAGGCGCCTCGCGGACCCAGTACTTC. Translation: CASSLSTGASRTQYF.

J is TRBJ2-1 and V is TRBV10-3; 13 positions agree with TRBD2. Germline assignment: CDR1 ENHRY and CDR2 SYGVKD. The CDR3 covers 13 residues. The V and J ends lost 6 bases and 12 bases, in that order; junction bases with no gene match: 5. In DNA, the CDR3 is TGTGCCATCAGGGGGACTAGCGGGACTGCGCAGTTCTTC. Translation: CAIRGTSGTAQFF.

This chain links TRBV4-2 with TRBJ2-1; the D is unclear. Germline values: CDR1 LGHNA, CDR2 YNFKEQ. This CDR3 has 16 residues. V was trimmed by 5 bases and J by 0 bases, leaving 14 bases between them. CDR3 sequence: CASSTSSTSSYNEQFF. CDR3 DNA: TGTGCCAGCAGCACCTCCTCAACCAGCTCCTACAATGAGCAGTTCTTC.

About this clone: A far larger clone is just one base off, so this is likely a read error. The V call is TRBV14, the J call TRBJ2-5; D could derive from TRBD1 or TRBD2 (5 bases each). CDR3 length: 14 residues. CDR1 and CDR2 (germline): SGHDN, FVKESK. The CDR3 reads CASSQVGTQETQYF. The CDR3 DNA reads TGCGCCAGCAGCCAAGTGGGGACCCAAGAGACCCAGTACTTC.

This rearrangement joins TRBV20-1 to TRBJ2-7; D gene unclear. The CDR3 spans 11 residues. V was cut by 6 bases and J by 5 bases, with 11 bases left in between. Per the germline V gene, CDR1 is DFQATT and CDR2 is SNEGSKA (reference sequence). CDR3 amino acids: CSAERLNEQYF. The CDR3 DNA sequence: TGCAGTGCCGAACGTCTTAACGAGCAGTACTTC.

The chain couples TRBV28 to TRBJ2-5; D not certain. This CDR3 is built from 10 residues. V gave up 8 bases and J gave up 4 bases, with 5 bases separating them. Germline V gives CDR1 MDHEN, CDR2 SYDVKM. As DNA, the CDR3 is TGTGCCAGCGGTACAGAGACCCAGTACTTC. Translation: CASGTETQYF.

This clone was observed a handful of times. This chain uses TRBV30 with TRBJ1-1; D is possibly TRBD1 (5 bases). Trimming took off 0 bases at V and 6 bases at J, with 11 bases between the two ends. The CDR3 contains 13 residues. CDR1 is GTSNPN and CDR2 is SVGIG in the germline V gene (reference sequence). CDR3 amino acids: CAWSVRSRAEAFF. CDR3 nucleotide sequence: TGTGCCTGGAGTGTAAGGTCCAGGGCTGAAGCTTTCTTT.

The chain is built from TRBV7-9 and TRBJ1-1; tentatively, D is TRBD1 (5 bases). Trimming took 2 bases from V and 5 from J, leaving 15 bases between them. This CDR3 contains 15 residues. Germline-derived CDR1 and CDR2 are SEHNR and FQNEAQ (reference sequence). Written as DNA, the CDR3 is TGTGCCAGCAGCTTAAAGGGGCAGGGTGAAACTGAAGCTTTCTTT. It yields the protein CASSLKGQGETEAFF.

This clone was seen more than once but under ten times. The rearrangement joins TRBV29-1 to TRBJ1-2; TRBD1 matches 7 bases. Per germline, CDR1 SQVTM and CDR2 ANQGSEA. V shed 6 bases and J 1 base; nucleotides not matched to a gene: 8. CDR3 size: 14 residues. CDR3 nucleotides: TGCAGCGTAGCACAGGGGACACTTAACTATGGCTACACCTTC. Residues: CSVAQGTLNYGYTF.